Shown below are 22 T cell receptor beta chains from a single sample sequenced in a study of cytomegalovirus exposure and HLA in healthy donors. This table comes from immunoSEQ multiplex PCR, and its TCRdb copy is limited to in-frame clones, with some not included. This table holds about 120,000 clones, around nine tenths found once. Material for sequencing was PBMCs. Source of these receptors: a man in his late teens or twenties in good health and CMV-seropositive.

This sequence joins TRBV7-6 and TRBJ1-2, with 9 bases aligning to TRBD1. CDR3 size: 14 residues. Germline trimming cut 5 bases from V and 4 bases from J; bases unmatched to any gene: 5. The germline gives CDR1 SGHVS, CDR2 FNYEAQ. CDR3 nucleotide sequence: TGTGCCAGCAGCCCGGGACAGGGCCCCTATGGCTACACCTTC. It yields the protein CASSPGQGPYGYTF.

The chain employs TRBV14 and TRBJ1-6, with TRBD1 identical over 10 bases. From germline, CDR1 is SGHDN and CDR2 FVKESK. The V and J ends lost 3 bases and 8 bases, in that order; junction bases with no gene match: 7. The length of the CDR3 is 16 residues. CDR3 sequence (DNA): TGTGCCAGCAGCCACCGGACAGGGGGTATTGATTCACCCCTCCACTTT. Translation gives CASSHRTGGIDSPLHF.

V usage is TRBV14 and J usage is TRBJ2-1, with TRBD2 matching 7 bases. The CDR3 runs 16 residues. Germline V gene data show CDR1 as SGHDN and CDR2 as FVKESK. The V gene end was trimmed by 4 bases and the J gene end by 1 base; junction bases not matched to a gene: 7. The CDR3 region is CASSPGGRGSYNEQFF. CDR3 nucleotides: TGTGCCAGCAGCCCTGGGGGGAGGGGATCCTACAATGAGCAGTTCTTC.

The chain has TRBV10-2 and TRBJ2-7; D remains unclear. In germline, CDR1 is WSHSY, CDR2 SAAADI. The CDR3 is 13 amino acids. Trimming removed 6 bases at V and 0 bases at J, with 9 bases between. The CDR3 is CASRAKNSYEQYF. The CDR3 bases are TGCGCCAGCAGAGCCAAAAACTCCTACGAGCAGTACTTC.

The rearrangement uses TRBV11-2 and TRBJ2-1; no reliable D call. V was pared by 4 bases and J by 0 bases, with 19 bases between. Per the germline V gene, CDR1 is SGHAT and CDR2 is FQNNGV. CDR3 length: 18 residues. The CDR3 here is CASSSPPKFSSSYNEQFF. The CDR3 coding sequence is TGTGCCAGCAGCTCGCCCCCTAAATTCTCGAGCTCCTACAATGAGCAGTTCTTC.

This chain joins TRBV27 and TRBJ2-1; 13 bases line up with TRBD2. Trimming at V came to 6 bases and at J to 4 bases, leaving 12 bases not matched to a gene. This CDR3 comprises 18 residues. The germline CDR1 and CDR2 sequences are MNHEY and SMNVEV (reference sequence). The CDR3 region is CASSLTSGGTSGYNEQFF. The CDR3 nucleotides are TGTGCCAGCAGCCTGACTAGCGGGGGGACTTCGGGATACAATGAGCAGTTCTTC.

As regards this clone: Mismatch with germline at one junction end may stem from a read error. The rearrangement joins TRBV6-5 to TRBJ2-5; D remains unclear. CDR1 and CDR2 (germline): MNHEY, SVGAGI. The CDR3 loop spans 14 amino acids. CDR3 nucleotide sequence: TGTGCCAGCAGTTACTCGAATTCATATGAGACTCAGTACTTC. This encodes CASSYSNSYETQYF.

The rearrangement links TRBV5-6 to TRBJ2-5; 11 bases map to TRBD2. The germline CDR1 and CDR2 sequences are SGHDT and YYEEEE. Trimming at V came to 3 bases and at J to 1 base, leaving 5 bases not matched to a gene. The length of the CDR3 is 16 residues. This chain's CDR3 is CASSYGSGGVQETQYF. CDR3 coding DNA: TGTGCCAGCAGCTATGGTAGCGGGGGGGTCCAAGAGACCCAGTACTTC.

The chain is built from TRBV10-3 and TRBJ1-1; maybe TRBD1 (5 bases). Germline V gives CDR1 ENHRY, CDR2 SYGVKD. The ends were cut back, 0 bases at V and 5 bases at J, with 22 bases in the middle. This CDR3 is 18 amino acids long. The CDR3 region is CAISESLRLRGNRTEAFF. The CDR3 nucleotides read TGTGCCATCAGTGAGTCTCTCAGGTTAAGGGGAAATAGGACTGAAGCTTTCTTT.

The genes are TRBV11-3 and TRBJ2-2, with TRBD1 matching 8 bases. This CDR3 is built from 14 residues. V was clipped by 8 bases and J by 7 bases; unmatched bases: 9. Looked up from germline, CDR1 is SGHNT and CDR2 is YENEEA. For the CDR3, the DNA is TGTGCCAGCCGACTACAGGGGGACGGCGGGGAGCTGTTTTTT. It specifies CASRLQGDGGELFF. The full variable domain, completed using reference TRBV11-3 and TRBJ2-2, is EAGVVQSPRYKIIEKKQPVAFWCNPISGHNTLYWYLQNLGQGPELLIRYENEEAVDDSQLPKDRFSAERLKGVDSTLKIQPAELGDSAVYLCASRLQGDGGELFFGEGSRLTVL.

This chain links TRBV5-6 with TRBJ1-2; D is ambiguous. The CDR3 extends over 13 amino acids. The germline V gene has CDR1 SGHDT and CDR2 YYEEEE. V was cut by 3 bases and J by 0 bases, with 6 bases left in between. The CDR3 nucleotides are TGTGCCAGCAGCTACAAGACTAACTATGGCTACACCTTC. This codes for CASSYKTNYGYTF.

The chain combines TRBV29-1 with TRBJ2-6; 8 bases line up with TRBD1. Trimming at V came to 5 bases and at J to 4 bases, leaving 4 bases not matched to a gene. The CDR3 has 14 amino acids. The germline V gene encodes CDR1 SQVTM and CDR2 ANQGSEA. The CDR3: CSVRQGSGANVLTF. CDR3 DNA sequence: TGCAGCGTTCGACAGGGGTCCGGGGCCAACGTCCTGACTTTC.

This clone was observed a handful of times. J is TRBJ2-1 and V is TRBV5-1; TRBD2 agrees at 10 bases. There are 15 residues in the CDR3. V lost 2 bases, J lost 4 bases, and 3 bases stayed unmatched. Looked up from germline, CDR1 is SGHRS and CDR2 is YFSETQ. The CDR3 nucleotides read TGCGCCAGCAGCTTACGGACTAGCGGTTACAATGAGCAGTTCTTC. This translates into CASSLRTSGYNEQFF.

The rearrangement uses TRBV11-3 and TRBJ2-2; 7 nucleotides agree with TRBD1. Germline loops: CDR1 SGHNT, CDR2 YENEEA. CDR3 length: 16 amino acids. V lost 1 base and J lost 2; bases outside the gene matches: 4. The CDR3 nucleotides are TGTGCCAGCAGCTTAGTAGGGACAGATAACACCGGGGAGCTGTTTTTT. This codes for CASSLVGTDNTGELFF. The full variable domain, with the rest looked up from reference TRBV11-3 and TRBJ2-2, is EAGVVQSPRYKIIEKKQPVAFWCNPISGHNTLYWYLQNLGQGPELLIRYENEEAVDDSQLPKDRFSAERLKGVDSTLKIQPAELGDSAVYLCASSLVGTDNTGELFFGEGSRLTVL.

The chain uses TRBV7-6 and TRBJ2-1; the match to TRBD2 covers 11 bases. J gave up 2 bases and V 4 bases, and 7 bases lay outside the gene matches. The CDR3 spans 17 residues. Germline V gene lookup returns CDR1 SGHVS and CDR2 FNYEAQ. This chain's CDR3 is CASSSLAGGPAYNEQFF. The CDR3 coding sequence is TGTGCCAGCAGCTCTCTAGCGGGGGGCCCCGCCTACAATGAGCAGTTCTTC.

V and J are TRBV11-2 and TRBJ2-3; 8 nucleotides agree with TRBD2. The CDR3 is 14 residues long. Trimming at V came to 8 bases and at J to 0 bases, leaving 4 bases not matched to a gene. Germline V CDR1 and CDR2: SGHAT, FQNNGV. The CDR3 DNA is TGTGCCAGCGGTACTAGCGGCAGCACAGATACGCAGTATTTT. It codes for CASGTSGSTDTQYF. Based on the CDR3 plus reference TRBV11-2 and TRBJ2-3, the full variable domain is EAGVAQSPRYKIIEKRQSVAFWCNPISGHATLYWYQQILGQGPKLLIQFQNNGVVDDSQLPKDRFSAERLKGVDSTLKIQPAKLEDSAVYLCASGTSGSTDTQYFGPGTRLTVL.

Sample share makes this clone medium-sized. The V call is TRBV10-1, the J call TRBJ2-1, with TRBD1 matching over 9 bases. V lost 8 bases, J lost 6 bases, and 5 bases stayed unmatched. The V gene's germline CDR1 is WNHNN and CDR2 SYGVQD (reference sequence). CDR3 length: 13 amino acids. The CDR3 DNA sequence: TGCGCCAGCGCGGGACAGGGCACCAATGAGCAGTTCTTC. This gives the protein CASAGQGTNEQFF.

The CDR3 DNA sequence: TGTGCCAGCAGTGCTCGGACAGGGGATCCCACAGATACGCAGTATTTT. Translated: CASSARTGDPTDTQYF. The J gene is TRBJ2-3, the V gene TRBV2; TRBD1 matches at 9 bases. From germline, CDR1 is SNHLY and CDR2 FYNNEI. The CDR3 length is 16 residues. V lost 4 bases and J lost 2; bases outside the gene matches: 7.

The chain has TRBV2 and TRBJ2-1, with D possibly TRBD1 on 5 matching bases. CDR1 and CDR2 from the germline V gene are SNHLY and FYNNEI. V was clipped by 5 bases and J by 8 bases, with 10 bases between them. This CDR3 has 12 residues. DNA of the CDR3: TGTGCCAGCAGTCAAGACAGTGATGAGCAGTTCTTC. Its translation: CASSQDSDEQFF.

The V gene is TRBV25-1, the J gene TRBJ1-1; D is undetermined. The V end lost 6 bases, the J end lost 3 bases, and 11 bases lay between the germline ends. CDR3 size: 13 residues. Looked up from germline, CDR1 is MGHDK and CDR2 is SYGVNS. CDR3 amino acids: CASSRSGDTEAFF. The CDR3 nucleotides read TGTGCCAGCAGCAGGAGCGGAGACACTGAAGCTTTCTTT.

The J gene is TRBJ1-2, the V gene TRBV19; D call uncertain. This CDR3 is 12 amino acids long. The germline gives CDR1 LNHDA, CDR2 SQIVND (reference sequence). V lost 3 bases and J lost 6, with 8 bases in between. The CDR3 region has the DNA TGTGCCAGTAGTATGGAGGACCATGGCTACACCTTC. Amino acids: CASSMEDHGYTF.

The genes are TRBV5-1 and TRBJ2-3, with D perhaps matching TRBD1 (5 bases). The germline gives CDR1 SGHRS, CDR2 YFSETQ. The CDR3 runs 16 residues. V lost 7 bases and J lost 0, with 18 bases in between. As DNA, the CDR3 is TGCGCCAGCGCCCCCGGGTCAGGGCCGAGCACAGATACGCAGTATTTT. It yields the protein CASAPGSGPSTDTQYF.